This T cell receptor beta chain was sequenced during a study of human T cells and chemical hapten exposure. The time point: patch test 1, 2 weeks after DPC sensitization. Treatment in this sample: therapeutic diphenylcyclopropenone sensitization with weekly scalp DPC. This clonotype was detected a few times. What it recognizes is unknown. TCRdb called the RACE reads again in MiXCR, with one record for every CDR3 protein. Among around 380,000 distinct CDR3 sequences, about 4.8% were seen once, and the ten largest hold 2% to 2.5%. CDR1 and CDR2 (germline): DFQATT, SNEGSKA (reference sequence). The germline V and J ends were trimmed by 5 bases and 5 bases, with 13 bases remaining between them. CDR3 length: 12 residues. Regarding the study as a whole: No change in TCRs above 1 in 1000 frequency was produced by DPC sensitization.

The V and J genes are TRBV20-1 and TRBJ2-7; D remains unclear. The source material was whole blood, sampled in connection with sensitization to the hapten diphenylcyclopropenone (DPC). The receptor's source is a woman aged 50 to 60 with alopecia areata. Some clones in this sample may be carry-over from other donors' samples. CDR3 bases: TGCAGTGCTCATTCCACCGAAAACGAGCAGTACTTC. This translates into CSAHSTENEQYF.